A single sample gave rise to the 3 T cell receptor beta chains below, sequenced in a study of circulating CD8 cells and anti-PD-1 response in melanoma. The QIAseq Immune Repertoire TCR panel built the libraries from roughly 15 ng of total RNA. TCRdb used MiXCR to reprocess the reads, holding one entry per CDR3 protein. This sample has about 1,000 distinct CDR3 sequences, with around 4% found just once. Four subsets defined by PD-1 and/or TIGIT were sorted from live CD3+CD8+TCRalphabeta+ cells. This material consisted of CD8+ T cells from PBMCs, taken at baseline or after one month of anti-PD-1 therapy (not recorded which). Receptors originate from a human donor with melanoma.

This clonotype qualifies as medium-sized. This chain links TRBV12-3 or TRBV12-4 with TRBJ2-1, with D perhaps matching TRBD1 (5 bases). The CDR3 loop spans 13 amino acids. V lost 7 bases, J lost 8 bases, and 15 bases lay in between. The CDR3 sequence is CASTLGAKYEQFF. The CDR3 nucleotides read TGTGCCAGCACCCTTGGGGCAAAGTATGAGCAGTTCTTC.

This clonotype has just a few counts. The chain is built from TRBV19 and TRBJ2-7, with D perhaps matching TRBD1 (5 bases). The ends were cut back, 3 bases at V and 0 bases at J, with 9 bases in the middle. The CDR3 has 14 residues. Germline lookup yields CDR1 LNHDA and CDR2 SQIVND (reference sequence). The CDR3 reads CASSMRGASYEQYF. The DNA of the CDR3 is TGTGCCAGTAGTATGCGTGGGGCCTCCTACGAGCAGTACTTC.

The chain links TRBV19 to TRBJ2-3, with TRBD2 identical over 7 bases. The CDR3 covers 17 residues. Germline assignment: CDR1 LNHDA and CDR2 SQIVND (reference sequence). The J segment lost 3 bases and the V segment lost 5 bases, leaving 14 bases of the junction unmatched. In nucleotides, the CDR3 is TGTGCCAGTAGTTACGTCCCCGGACTAGAATTTACAGATACGCAGTATTTT. This translates into CASSYVPGLEFTDTQYF.